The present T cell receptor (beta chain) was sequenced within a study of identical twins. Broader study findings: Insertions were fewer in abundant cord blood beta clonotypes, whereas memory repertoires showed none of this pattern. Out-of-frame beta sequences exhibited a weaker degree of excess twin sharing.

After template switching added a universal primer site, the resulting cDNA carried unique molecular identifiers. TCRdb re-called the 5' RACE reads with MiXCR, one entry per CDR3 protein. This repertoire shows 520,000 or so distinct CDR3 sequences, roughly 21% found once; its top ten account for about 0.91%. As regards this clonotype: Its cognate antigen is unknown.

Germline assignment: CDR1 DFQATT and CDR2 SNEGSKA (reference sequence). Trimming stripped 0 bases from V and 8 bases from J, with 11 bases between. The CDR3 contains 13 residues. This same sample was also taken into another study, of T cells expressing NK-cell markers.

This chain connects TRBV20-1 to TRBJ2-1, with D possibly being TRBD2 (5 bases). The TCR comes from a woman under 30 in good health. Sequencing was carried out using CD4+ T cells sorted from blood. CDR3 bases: TGCAGTGCTAGAGAGCTAGCTGCCGATGAGCAGTTCTTC. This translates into CSARELAADEQFF.